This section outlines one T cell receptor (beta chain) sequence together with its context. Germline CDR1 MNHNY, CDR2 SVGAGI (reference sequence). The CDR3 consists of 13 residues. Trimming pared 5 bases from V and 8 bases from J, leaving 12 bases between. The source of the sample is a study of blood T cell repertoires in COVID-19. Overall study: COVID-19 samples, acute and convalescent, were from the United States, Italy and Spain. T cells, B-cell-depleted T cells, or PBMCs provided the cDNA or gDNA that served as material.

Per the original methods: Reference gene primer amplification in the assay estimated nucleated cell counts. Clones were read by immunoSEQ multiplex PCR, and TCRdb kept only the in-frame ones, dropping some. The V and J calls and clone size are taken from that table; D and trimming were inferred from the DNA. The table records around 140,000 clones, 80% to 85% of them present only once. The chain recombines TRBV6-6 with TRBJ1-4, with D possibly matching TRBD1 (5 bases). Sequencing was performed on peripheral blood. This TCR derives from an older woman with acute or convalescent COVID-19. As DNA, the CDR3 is TGTGCCAGCAGTGCCGACGGGGGAGAAAAACTGTTTTTT. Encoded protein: CASSADGGEKLFF.